A selection of T cell receptor beta chains follows, all from one sample in a study of T-cell memory formation after mild COVID-19. Via MiXCR, TCRdb re-called the 5' RACE reads, giving one row per CDR3 protein. The data hold 300,000 to 400,000 distinct CDR3 sequences, with 13% observed a single time. The sequencing sample was made of PBMCs or a T cell subset sorted from them (not recorded which). The origin of the receptors is a man between 18 and 35 years old who had mild COVID-19 (a few samples of this study predate the infection). Cell type and time point are not known. CDR3s include the opening cysteine and the closing phenylalanine or tryptophan. The D gene is left open where the match is weak. Only some rows state a clone size, as once, few, many or a class for expanded clones.

V: TRBV3-1; D: -; J: TRBJ1-5; size: few; CDR3: CASSRGRPGFSQPQHF; DNA: TGTGCCAGCAGCCGGGGGCGGCCAGGCTTCTCTCAGCCCCAGCATTTT
V: TRBV12-3/TRBV12-4; D: -; J: TRBJ2-1; size: -; CDR3: CASSLAGGRHEQFF; DNA: TGTGCCAGCAGTTTAGCGGGGGGAAGGCATGAGCAGTTCTTC
V: TRBV5-1; D: TRBD1; J: TRBJ1-2; size: -; CDR3: CASSLGTGLGYTF; DNA: TGCGCCAGCAGCTTGGGGACAGGGCTTGGCTACACCTTC
V: TRBV4-1; D: -; J: TRBJ2-7; size: -; CDR3: CASSQISSYEQYF; DNA: TGCGCCAGCAGCCAAATCTCCAGCTACGAGCAGTACTTC
V: TRBV20-1; D: -; J: TRBJ1-2; size: -; CDR3: CSASATGGYTF; DNA: TGCAGTGCTAGTGCGACGGGGGGCTACACCTTC
V: TRBV6-2/TRBV6-3; D: -; J: TRBJ2-4; size: -; CDR3: CASRRSNSNIQYF; DNA: TGTGCCAGCAGGAGGAGTAACTCAAACATTCAGTACTTC
V: TRBV5-1; D: -; J: TRBJ1-1; size: -; CDR3: CASWRDGSYTEAFF; DNA: TGCGCCAGCTGGCGCGACGGCAGCTACACTGAAGCTTTCTTT
V: TRBV4-3; D: TRBD2; J: TRBJ2-5; size: -; CDR3: CASSLGGTSGGGETQYF; DNA: TGCGCCAGCAGCCTCGGCGGGACTAGCGGGGGAGGAGAGACCCAGTACTTC
V: TRBV5-6; D: -; J: TRBJ1-4; size: many; CDR3: CASSQIDRNEKLFF; DNA: TGTGCCAGCAGCCAGATCGACAGGAATGAAAAACTGTTTTTT
V: TRBV6-5; D: -; J: TRBJ1-2; size: few; CDR3: CASTSYRRGPGYGYTF; DNA: TGTGCCAGCACCTCATATCGACGCGGTCCGGGGTATGGCTACACCTTC
V: TRBV4-1; D: -; J: TRBJ1-1; size: few; CDR3: CASRSTGLLNTEAFF; DNA: TGCGCCAGCAGATCGACGGGGTTGCTGAACACTGAAGCTTTCTTT
V: TRBV5-1; D: -; J: TRBJ2-2; size: -; CDR3: CASSRLQRNTGELFF; DNA: TGCGCCAGCAGTAGGTTGCAGCGGAACACCGGGGAGCTGTTTTTT
V: TRBV27; D: TRBD2; J: TRBJ2-7; size: -; CDR3: CASSPSAGRAYEQYF; DNA: TGTGCCAGCAGTCCCTCAGCGGGGAGAGCCTACGAGCAGTACTTC
V: TRBV3-1; D: TRBD2; J: TRBJ2-1; size: -; CDR3: CASSQYFQTSGADNEQFF; DNA: TGTGCCAGCAGCCAATATTTTCAAACTAGCGGGGCCGACAATGAGCAGTTCTTC
V: TRBV6-1; D: TRBD1; J: TRBJ1-5; size: -; CDR3: CASSGWGGQKSQPQHF; DNA: TGTGCCAGCAGTGGGTGGGGGGGACAGAAGAGTCAGCCCCAGCATTTT
V: TRBV6-1; D: -; J: TRBJ2-3; size: -; CDR3: CASSPQVASTDTQYF; DNA: TGTGCCAGCAGTCCACAGGTAGCTAGCACAGATACGCAGTATTTT
V: TRBV20-1; D: -; J: TRBJ2-7; size: few; CDR3: CSGGGGRYEQYF; DNA: TGCAGTGGAGGGGGGGGCCGCTACGAGCAGTACTTC
V: TRBV28; D: TRBD1; J: TRBJ2-5; size: many; CDR3: CASSFLTGNQETQYF; DNA: TGTGCCAGCAGTTTCCTGACAGGGAACCAAGAGACCCAGTACTTC
V: TRBV29-1; D: TRBD2; J: TRBJ2-1; size: -; CDR3: CSVEGLAEINEQFF; DNA: TGCAGCGTTGAGGGACTAGCGGAGATCAATGAGCAGTTCTTC
V: TRBV20-1; D: -; J: TRBJ1-2; size: few; CDR3: CSARGYKGYGYTF; DNA: TGCAGTGCTAGGGGATATAAGGGCTATGGCTACACCTTC
V: TRBV30; D: TRBD1; J: TRBJ1-1; size: -; CDR3: CAWTMSDRDQPEAFF; DNA: TGTGCCTGGACTATGTCCGACAGGGACCAGCCTGAAGCTTTCTTT
V: TRBV5-1; D: -; J: TRBJ2-3; size: few; CDR3: CASSLGGLPRGTDTQYF; DNA: TGCGCCAGCAGCTTGGGTGGGCTCCCGAGGGGAACAGATACGCAGTATTTT
V: TRBV7-9; D: -; J: TRBJ2-5; size: -; CDR3: CASSLGSRGETQYF; DNA: TGTGCCAGCAGCTTAGGTTCGCGGGGCGAGACCCAGTACTTC
V: TRBV9; D: -; J: TRBJ2-3; size: -; CDR3: CASSVDFGRNTDTQYF; DNA: TGTGCCAGCAGCGTCGATTTCGGCAGGAACACAGATACGCAGTATTTT
V: TRBV2; D: TRBD1; J: TRBJ2-5; size: few; CDR3: CASPLTGADETQYF; DNA: TGTGCCAGCCCTCTGACAGGGGCGGACGAGACCCAGTACTTC
V: TRBV4-3; D: -; J: TRBJ2-1; size: -; CDR3: CASSQGTYYNEQFF; DNA: TGCGCCAGCAGCCAAGGGACCTACTACAATGAGCAGTTCTTC
V: TRBV4-3; D: -; J: TRBJ1-3; size: -; CDR3: CASSQDPPPGAGYF; DNA: TGCGCCAGCAGCCAAGACCCTCCGCCGGGAGCGGGATATTTT
V: TRBV10-3; D: -; J: TRBJ1-1; size: few; CDR3: CAISEVGDTEAFF; DNA: TGTGCCATCAGTGAGGTGGGGGACACTGAAGCTTTCTTT
V: TRBV7-2; D: TRBD2; J: TRBJ2-3; size: many; CDR3: CASSRASGGGADTQYF; DNA: TGTGCCAGCAGCCGAGCTAGCGGGGGAGGGGCAGATACGCAGTATTTT
V: TRBV5-1; D: -; J: TRBJ1-2; size: -; CDR3: CASSLRRFDRVNYGYTF; DNA: TGCGCCAGCAGCTTGCGGCGATTCGATCGAGTCAACTATGGCTACACCTTC
V: TRBV6-6; D: -; J: TRBJ2-5; size: -; CDR3: CASSPPPGQETQYF; DNA: TGTGCCAGCAGTCCTCCGCCAGGACAAGAGACCCAGTACTTC
V: TRBV10-3; D: TRBD1; J: TRBJ2-7; size: many; CDR3: CAISRGQGYYEQYF; DNA: TGTGCCATCAGCCGAGGACAGGGGTACTACGAGCAGTACTTC
V: TRBV7-9; D: TRBD2; J: TRBJ2-5; size: -; CDR3: CASTFVDRLAKETQYF; DNA: TGTGCCAGCACCTTCGTGGACCGACTAGCGAAGGAGACCCAGTACTTC
V: TRBV12-3/TRBV12-4; D: -; J: TRBJ2-2; size: -; CDR3: CASSPTLTGELFF; DNA: TGTGCCAGCAGTCCGACACTCACCGGGGAGCTGTTTTTT
V: TRBV6-5; D: -; J: TRBJ1-6; size: few; CDR3: CASSTDMGPTNSPLHF; DNA: TGTGCCAGCAGCACCGATATGGGACCGACTAATTCACCCCTCCACTTT
V: TRBV10-2; D: -; J: TRBJ1-2; size: -; CDR3: CANPEPVKNYGYTF; DNA: TGCGCCAACCCTGAGCCGGTCAAGAACTATGGCTACACCTTC
V: TRBV5-4; D: -; J: TRBJ2-1; size: few; CDR3: CASSSGAQARNEQFF; DNA: TGTGCCAGCAGCTCGGGGGCGCAGGCCAGAAATGAGCAGTTCTTC
V: TRBV4-1; D: -; J: TRBJ1-1; size: -; CDR3: CASSQVVGGAEAFF; DNA: TGCGCCAGCAGCCAAGTGGTAGGGGGGGCTGAAGCTTTCTTT
V: TRBV7-3; D: -; J: TRBJ2-2; size: many; CDR3: CASSSQGTGELFF; DNA: TGTGCCAGCAGCTCCCAGGGTACCGGGGAGCTGTTTTTT
V: TRBV7-6; D: -; J: TRBJ2-1; size: -; CDR3: CASSLSGWYNEQFF; DNA: TGTGCCAGCAGCCTCTCCGGCTGGTACAATGAGCAGTTCTTC
V: TRBV4-3; D: -; J: TRBJ2-3; size: -; CDR3: CASSQDGESPTDTQYF; DNA: TGCGCCAGCAGCCAAGATGGAGAGAGTCCGACAGATACGCAGTATTTT
V: TRBV7-2; D: -; J: TRBJ2-1; size: many; CDR3: CASSLGAQSYNEQFF; DNA: TGTGCCAGCAGCTTGGGGGCTCAATCCTACAATGAGCAGTTCTTC
V: TRBV4-1; D: -; J: TRBJ2-6; size: -; CDR3: CASSHRESGANVLTF; DNA: TGCGCCAGCAGTCACAGGGAATCTGGGGCCAACGTCCTGACTTTC
V: TRBV20-1; D: -; J: TRBJ2-7; size: -; CDR3: CSARSIGEQYF; DNA: TGCAGTGCTAGATCGATTGGTGAGCAGTACTTC
V: TRBV7-8; D: TRBD1; J: TRBJ1-2; size: -; CDR3: CASSRQGLGYTF; DNA: TGTGCCAGCAGCAGACAGGGTCTTGGCTACACCTTC
V: TRBV7-9; D: -; J: TRBJ2-1; size: few; CDR3: CASSKGRNEQFF; DNA: TGTGCCAGCAGCAAAGGGAGGAATGAGCAGTTCTTC
V: TRBV5-1; D: TRBD2; J: TRBJ2-5; size: many; CDR3: CASRPQAGGETQYF; DNA: TGCGCCAGCAGGCCTCAAGCGGGGGGAGAGACCCAGTACTTC
V: TRBV7-8; D: TRBD2; J: TRBJ2-4; size: -; CDR3: CASSLAAASGGPLAKNIQYF; DNA: TGTGCCAGCAGCTTAGCTGCGGCTAGCGGGGGGCCCCTAGCCAAAAACATTCAGTACTTC
V: TRBV6-6; D: -; J: TRBJ1-5; size: few; CDR3: CASSRPGGGSFQPQHF; DNA: TGTGCCAGCAGTCGTCCTGGCGGGGGGTCATTTCAGCCCCAGCATTTT